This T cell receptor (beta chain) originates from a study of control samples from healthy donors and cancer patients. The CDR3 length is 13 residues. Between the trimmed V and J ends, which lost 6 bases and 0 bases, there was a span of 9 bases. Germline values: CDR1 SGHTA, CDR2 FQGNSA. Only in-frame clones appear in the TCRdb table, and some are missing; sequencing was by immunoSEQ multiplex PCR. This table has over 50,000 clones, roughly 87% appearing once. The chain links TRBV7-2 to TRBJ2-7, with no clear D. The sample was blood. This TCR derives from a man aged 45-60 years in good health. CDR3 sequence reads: CASRRGGSYEQYF. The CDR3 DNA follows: TGTGCCAGCAGGCGAGGCGGCTCCTACGAGCAGTACTTC. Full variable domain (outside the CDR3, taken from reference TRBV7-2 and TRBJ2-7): GAGVSQSPSNKVTEKGKDVELRCDPISGHTALYWYRQSLGQGLEFLIYFQGNSAPDKSGLPSDRFSAERTGGSVSTLTIQRTQQEDSAVYLCASRRGGSYEQYFGPGTRLTVT.